The source of this T cell receptor (beta chain) is a study of OX40 agonist ivuxolimab in advanced cancers. Using immunoSEQ multiplex PCR, the repertoire was profiled, and TCRdb retains in-frame clones only, with some absent. The repertoire consists of over 50,000 clones, with roughly 90% occurring once and the leading ten covering about 5.5%. This clone was picked up one time. The CDR3 contains 15 residues. CDR1 and CDR2 (germline): MNHEY, SMNVEV (reference sequence). The V gene lost 5 bases and the J gene lost 7 bases, with 17 bases spanning the gap. Sequencing was performed on CD4+ or CD8+ T cells sorted from blood, taken in a trial of the OX40 agonist ivuxolimab. The clonotype was recovered from an adult with an advanced solid tumor such as melanoma, head and neck, liver or kidney cancer. The chain joins TRBV27 to TRBJ2-2; weak D call: TRBD1 (6 bases). The CDR3 DNA follows: TGTGCCAGCAGTCCTCACCTCAGGGGAGACGGGGAGCTGTTTTTT. Protein product: CASSPHLRGDGELFF.